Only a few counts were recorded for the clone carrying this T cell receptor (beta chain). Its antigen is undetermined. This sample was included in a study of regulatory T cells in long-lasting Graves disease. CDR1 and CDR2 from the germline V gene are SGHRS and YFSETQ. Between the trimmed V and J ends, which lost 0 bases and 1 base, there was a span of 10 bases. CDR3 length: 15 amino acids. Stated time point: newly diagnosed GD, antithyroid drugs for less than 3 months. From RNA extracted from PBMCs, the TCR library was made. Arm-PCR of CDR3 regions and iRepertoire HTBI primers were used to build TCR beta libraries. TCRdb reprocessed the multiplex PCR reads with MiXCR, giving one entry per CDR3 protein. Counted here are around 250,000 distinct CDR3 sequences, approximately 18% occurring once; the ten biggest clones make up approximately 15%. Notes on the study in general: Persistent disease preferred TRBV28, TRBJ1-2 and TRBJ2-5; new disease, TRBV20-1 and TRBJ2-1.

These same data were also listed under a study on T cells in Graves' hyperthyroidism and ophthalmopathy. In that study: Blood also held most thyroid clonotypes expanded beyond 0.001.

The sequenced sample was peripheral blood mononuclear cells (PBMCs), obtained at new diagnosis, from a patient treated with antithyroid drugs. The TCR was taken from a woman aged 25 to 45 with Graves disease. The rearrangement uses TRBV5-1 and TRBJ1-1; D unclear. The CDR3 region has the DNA TGCGCCAGCAGCTTGGATGGACGGCCGAACACTGAAGCTTTCTTT. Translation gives CASSLDGRPNTEAFF.